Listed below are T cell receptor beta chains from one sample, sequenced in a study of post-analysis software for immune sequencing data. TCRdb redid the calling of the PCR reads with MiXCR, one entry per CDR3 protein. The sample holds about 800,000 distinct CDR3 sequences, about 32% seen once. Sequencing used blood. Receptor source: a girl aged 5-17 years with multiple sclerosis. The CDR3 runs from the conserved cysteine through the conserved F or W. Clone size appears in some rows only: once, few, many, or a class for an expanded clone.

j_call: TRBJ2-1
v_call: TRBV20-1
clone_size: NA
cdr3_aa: CSARTGTVNEQFF

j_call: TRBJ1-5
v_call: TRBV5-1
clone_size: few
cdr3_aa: CASRVDVLSNQPQHF

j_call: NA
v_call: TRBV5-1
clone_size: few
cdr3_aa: CASSLAILAYEQYF

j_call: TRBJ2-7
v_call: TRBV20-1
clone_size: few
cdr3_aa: CSARLFNSGTYEQYF

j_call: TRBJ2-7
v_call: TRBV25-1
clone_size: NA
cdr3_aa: CASSKVTSDVTYEQYF

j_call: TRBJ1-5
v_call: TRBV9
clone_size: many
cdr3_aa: CASSVTPYSNQPQHF

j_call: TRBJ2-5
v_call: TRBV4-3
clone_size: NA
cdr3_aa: CASSQDWALAGVQETQYF

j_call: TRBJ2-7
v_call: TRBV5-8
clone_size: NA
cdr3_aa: CASSLGEPRAEQYF

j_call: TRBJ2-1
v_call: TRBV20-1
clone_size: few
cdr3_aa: CSARGMLAPANEQFF

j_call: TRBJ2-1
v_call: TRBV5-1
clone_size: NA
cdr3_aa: CASSLSRGYNEQFF

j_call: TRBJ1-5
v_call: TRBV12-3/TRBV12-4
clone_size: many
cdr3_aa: CASSSAQGLGQPQHF

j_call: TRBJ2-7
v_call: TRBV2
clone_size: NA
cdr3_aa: CASSEIRGDEQYF

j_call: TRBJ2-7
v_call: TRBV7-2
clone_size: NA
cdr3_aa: CASSLAYTGAHEQYF

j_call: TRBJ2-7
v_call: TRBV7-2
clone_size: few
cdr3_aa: CASSSYGSVHEQYF

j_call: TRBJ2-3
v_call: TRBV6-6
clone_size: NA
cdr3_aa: CASSFRIDTQYF

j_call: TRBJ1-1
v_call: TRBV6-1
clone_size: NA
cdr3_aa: CASTLDRGNTEAFF

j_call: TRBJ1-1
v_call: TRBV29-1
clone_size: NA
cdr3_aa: CSVEGQGTTEAFF

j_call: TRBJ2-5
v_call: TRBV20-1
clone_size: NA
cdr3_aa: CSARDVKETQYF

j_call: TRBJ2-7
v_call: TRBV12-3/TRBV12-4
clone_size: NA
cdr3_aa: CASSPDRASHEQYF

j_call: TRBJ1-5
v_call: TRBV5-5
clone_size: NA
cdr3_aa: CASTHSLGMGEPQHF

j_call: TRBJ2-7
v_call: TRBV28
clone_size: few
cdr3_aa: CASSAGTGPFYEQYF

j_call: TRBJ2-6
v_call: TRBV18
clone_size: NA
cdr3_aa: CASSPPVGAGANVLTF

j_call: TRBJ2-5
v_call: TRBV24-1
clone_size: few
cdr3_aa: CATSRGGQETQYF

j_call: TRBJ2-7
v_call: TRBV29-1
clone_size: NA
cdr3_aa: CSARWTEDYEQYF

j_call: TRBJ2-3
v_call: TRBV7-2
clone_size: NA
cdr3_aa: CASSLVVTSGGTDTQYF

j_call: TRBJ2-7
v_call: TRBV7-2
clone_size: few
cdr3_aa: CASSFGPTKGYEQYF

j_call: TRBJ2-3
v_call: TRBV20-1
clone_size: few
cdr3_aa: CSARVSYSSTDTQYF

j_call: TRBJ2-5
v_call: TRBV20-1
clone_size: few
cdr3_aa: CSGASAGWEETQYF

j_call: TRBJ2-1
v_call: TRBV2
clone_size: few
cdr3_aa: CASSGLAGINNEQFF

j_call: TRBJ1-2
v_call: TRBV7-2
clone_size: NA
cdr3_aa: CASSLEPRTNYGYTF